The 32 T cell receptor beta chains reported below all come from one sample, sequenced in a study of vaccination and CD4 T cells after COVID-19. Sequencing of DNA taken from cultured CD4+ T cells relied on the Oncomine TCR Beta short-read assay. TCRdb re-called the PCR reads with MiXCR, one entry per CDR3 protein. The table includes around 10,000 distinct CDR3 sequences, about 47% detected once. Regarding treatment: approximately nine-day PBMC culture with coronavirus spike peptide pools or control peptides (ViraFEST assay). These receptors' antigens are unknown. The material sequenced was CD4+ T cells from blood, cultured in vitro. The origin of the receptors is a human donor who had recovered from COVID-19.

This chain joins TRBV12-3 or TRBV12-4 and TRBJ2-2; D may be TRBD1 (5 bases). Trimming took off 7 bases at V and 3 bases at J, with 12 bases between the two ends. The CDR3 runs to 14 residues. In nucleotides, the CDR3 is TGTGCCAGCACCGACAGAGGCTACACCGGGGAGCTGTTTTTT. Protein: CASTDRGYTGELFF.

The chain carries TRBV10-2 and TRBJ2-5; D is unclear. The ends were cut back, 0 bases at V and 5 bases at J, with 16 bases in the middle. The germline V gene has CDR1 WSHSY and CDR2 SAAADI. The CDR3 covers 16 residues. CDR3 amino acids: CASSESSRSRLETQYF. In DNA form, the CDR3 reads TGCGCCAGCAGTGAGTCTTCACGATCCCGTTTGGAGACCCAGTACTTC.

The chain employs TRBV7-2 and TRBJ1-1; perhaps TRBD1 as D (5 bases). The CDR3 is 16 residues long. With 1 base removed from V and 1 base from J, the gap between germline ends came to 13 bases. Per germline, CDR1 SGHTA and CDR2 FQGNSA. The CDR3 coding sequence is TGTGCCAGCAGCTTAGTATATGGGGGGGAGAACACTGAAGCTTTCTTT. The encoded protein is CASSLVYGGENTEAFF.

V usage is TRBV2 and J usage is TRBJ1-6; weak D call: TRBD1 (5 bases). The V gene lost 9 bases and the J gene lost 6 bases, with 12 bases spanning the gap. Germline V CDR1 and CDR2: SNHLY, FYNNEI. The CDR3 spans 13 residues. Here the CDR3 reads CASRIDSNSPLHF. The CDR3 DNA is TGTGCCAGTAGGATTGACAGTAATTCACCCCTCCACTTT.

The chain recombines TRBV28 with TRBJ2-1, with D perhaps TRBD2 (7 bases). This CDR3 is built from 14 residues. Trimming shortened V by 3 bases and J by 4 bases, and 10 bases separated the two germline ends. Germline CDR1 reads MDHEN; CDR2 reads SYDVKM. The chain's CDR3 is CASSFGGPYNEQFF. The CDR3 region has the DNA TGTGCCAGCAGTTTCGGGGGGCCTTACAATGAGCAGTTCTTC.

Judged by abundance, this clonotype is medium-sized. The V and J genes are TRBV2 and TRBJ2-7, with 10 bases identical to TRBD2. The CDR3 spans 14 residues. Trimming took 4 bases from V and 3 from J; bases not matched to a gene: 3. CDR1 and CDR2 from the germline V gene are SNHLY and FYNNEI. CDR3 nucleotide sequence: TGTGCCAGCAGTGGAGGACTAGCGGTCTACGAGCAGTACTTC. Translated, it gives CASSGGLAVYEQYF.

DNA for the CDR3: TGTGCCAGCAGCATATCACAGGACTACGAGCAGTACTTC. It is translated as CASSISQDYEQYF. The V gene is TRBV11-3, the J gene TRBJ2-7, with TRBD1 as a possible D gene (5 bases). This CDR3 has 13 amino acids. V was trimmed by 5 bases and J by 3 bases, leaving 11 bases between them. Germline V gene data show CDR1 as SGHNT and CDR2 as YENEEA.

This clonotype was seen more than once but under ten times. The genes are TRBV4-1 and TRBJ1-6; the match to TRBD1 covers 7 bases. CDR1 is MGHRA, CDR2 YSYEKL, per germline. The CDR3 loop spans 14 amino acids. V dropped 4 bases and J dropped 8; count of bases not matched to a gene: 5. CDR3 protein: CASSRQGSDSPLHF. The CDR3, as DNA: TGCGCCAGCAGCCGACAGGGTTCAGATTCACCCCTCCACTTT.

This clonotype was counted a few times. The chain joins TRBV6-1 to TRBJ2-2; 8 bases are a match to TRBD1. V dropped 4 bases and J dropped 0; count of bases not matched to a gene: 13. The CDR3 consists of 19 residues. Germline V lookup: CDR1 MNHNS, CDR2 SASEGT. In DNA form, the CDR3 reads TGTGCCAGCAGTGTTGAATCCGGGACAGGACGAACGAACACCGGGGAGCTGTTTTTT. Protein sequence: CASSVESGTGRTNTGELFF.

V gene TRBV6-1 combines with J gene TRBJ1-2; tentatively, D is TRBD1 (6 bases). V lost 4 bases and J 8 bases, leaving 14 bases between the germline ends. The CDR3 has 13 amino acids. Germline CDR1 is MNHNS and CDR2 is SASEGT. Here the CDR3 reads CASSVESRGGYTF. DNA of the CDR3: TGTGCCAGCAGTGTAGAGTCCAGGGGCGGCTACACCTTC.

The chain recombines TRBV24-1 with TRBJ1-1, with TRBD1 matching 9 bases. The CDR3 is 17 residues long. V lost 5 bases and J lost 4; bases outside the gene matches: 13. The germline gives CDR1 KGHDR, CDR2 SFDVKD. CDR3 protein: CATSGGPGTGWGTEAFF. The DNA of the CDR3 is TGTGCCACCAGTGGAGGTCCCGGGACAGGGTGGGGCACTGAAGCTTTCTTT.

As for this clonotype: The germline gene is not matched at one end of the junction; a read error may be the cause. V and J are TRBV6-1 and TRBJ1-6; 8 bases align to TRBD1. Germline V gene sequence: CDR1 MNHNS, CDR2 SASEGT. The CDR3 loop spans 15 amino acids. This CDR3 reads CASREDRGRISPLHF. The CDR3 region has the DNA TGTGCCAGCAGGGAAGACAGGGGTAGAATTTCACCCCTCCACTTT.

There are a few counts of this clonotype. In nucleotides, the CDR3 is TGCAGTGCTAGAGATCCTCTGACAGCCACAGATACGCAGTATTTT. Protein product: CSARDPLTATDTQYF. The V gene is TRBV20-1, the J gene TRBJ2-3; perhaps TRBD1 as D (5 bases). CDR1 and CDR2 (germline): DFQATT, SNEGSKA (reference sequence). The CDR3 totals 15 residues. V shed 0 bases and J shed 2 bases, with 12 bases lying between them.

The V gene is TRBV20-1, the J gene TRBJ1-4; D unclear. V was shortened by 0 bases and J by 7 bases, with 15 bases between the two germline ends. CDR1 and CDR2 (germline): DFQATT, SNEGSKA (reference sequence). This CDR3 is 15 amino acids long. For the CDR3, the DNA is TGCAGTGCTAGAGATCGGCGCGGTCGGGGTGAAAAACTGTTTTTT. It encodes CSARDRRGRGEKLFF.

The chain combines TRBV10-3 with TRBJ1-5; 8 nucleotides align to TRBD1. Germline V gene sequence: CDR1 ENHRY, CDR2 SYGVKD. V trimming: 0 bases; J trimming: 2 bases; junction bases outside the gene matches: 0. CDR3 length: 15 residues. The CDR3 region has the DNA TGTGCCATCAGTGAGTCGGGACAGGGCAATCAGCCCCAGCATTTT. It codes for CAISESGQGNQPQHF.

The chain employs TRBV23-1 and TRBJ1-6, with 12 positions matching TRBD1. Being an ORF, TRBV23-1 has a function that is uncertain. CDR3 length equals 17 residues. With V trimmed by 5 bases and J by 8 bases, 10 bases remained unmatched. As DNA, the CDR3 is TGCGCCAGCAGTACCTCCGGGACAGGGGGCGCGGATTCACCCCTCCACTTT. Translation gives CASSTSGTGGADSPLHF.

J is TRBJ2-1 and V is TRBV10-1, with D unclear. Trimming removed 3 bases at V and 1 base at J, with 10 bases between. Germline V gives CDR1 WNHNN, CDR2 SYGVQD (reference sequence). There are 15 residues in the CDR3. Written as DNA, the CDR3 is TGCGCCAGCAGTGAACGGGCTAATTCCTACAATGAGCAGTTCTTC. Translated: CASSERANSYNEQFF.

CDR3 sequence: CASSDVGPGYEQYF. The CDR3, as DNA: TGTGCCAGCAGTGATGTGGGGCCAGGCTACGAGCAGTACTTC. The chain has TRBV2 and TRBJ2-7, with D maybe TRBD1 (5 bases). The CDR3 loop spans 14 amino acids. The V end lost 3 bases, the J end lost 3 bases, and 12 bases lay between the germline ends. Germline lookup yields CDR1 SNHLY and CDR2 FYNNEI.

Points on this clonotype: A much larger clone lies a single base off, so this may be a read error. The V gene is TRBV7-2, the J gene TRBJ2-1; D might be TRBD2 (6 bases). Germline V CDR1 and CDR2: SGHTA, FQGNSA. This CDR3 contains 15 residues. The V gene lost 5 bases and the J gene lost 9 bases, with 20 bases spanning the gap. For the CDR3, the DNA is TGTGCCAGCAGCCCTCGGGGGTGCCGGTTTGTTGAGCAGTTCTTC. As protein: CASSPRGCRFVEQFF.

The V gene is TRBV6-1, the J gene TRBJ2-1; 8 nucleotides line up with TRBD2. Germline V gene sequence: CDR1 MNHNS, CDR2 SASEGT. The length of the CDR3 is 17 residues. Trimming at V came to 1 base and at J to 5 bases, leaving 10 bases not matched to a gene. CDR3 in amino acids: CASSEVGFTSGNNEQFF. CDR3 bases: TGTGCCAGCAGTGAAGTTGGTTTTACTAGCGGAAACAATGAGCAGTTCTTC.

This clonotype came up a few times. The chain joins TRBV6-1 to TRBJ2-7; TRBD2 matches 13 bases. After removal of 5 bases from V and 5 bases from J, the junction contained 9 bases not matched to a gene. Germline CDR1 reads MNHNS; CDR2 reads SASEGT. This CDR3 spans 16 amino acids. The CDR3 DNA reads TGTGCCAGCAGTACGGGACTAGCGGGGTTTCATGACGAGCAGTACTTC. This sequence encodes CASSTGLAGFHDEQYF.

This clonotype was seen just once. The CDR3 DNA sequence: TGTGCCAGTAGTAGAAGTACAGGGGGCTCTTCAGAGACCCAGTACTTC. Protein sequence: CASSRSTGGSSETQYF. The V gene is TRBV19, the J gene TRBJ2-5, with 9 nucleotides matching TRBD1. The CDR3 has 16 residues. V trimming: 4 bases; J trimming: 4 bases; junction bases outside the gene matches: 10. Germline V CDR1 and CDR2: LNHDA, SQIVND (reference sequence).

CDR3 DNA: TGTGCCAGCAGGCGAACAGGGACCTACGAGCAGTACTTC. Its protein is CASRRTGTYEQYF. The V gene is TRBV2, the J gene TRBJ2-7, with D possibly TRBD1 on 6 matching bases. CDR1 is SNHLY and CDR2 is FYNNEI in the germline V gene. There are 13 residues in the CDR3. V was pared by 6 bases and J by 2 bases, with 11 bases between. Complete variable domain (other parts from reference TRBV2 and TRBJ2-7): EPEVTQTPSHQVTQMGQEVILRCVPISNHLYFYWYRQILGQKVEFLVSFYNNEISEKSEIFDDQFSVERPDGSNFTLKIRSTKLEDSAMYFCASRRTGTYEQYFGPGTRLTVT.

The chain uses TRBV12-3 or TRBV12-4 and TRBJ2-7; no reliable D call. CDR3 size: 13 residues. Trimming shortened V by 1 base and J by 6 bases, and 10 bases separated the two germline ends. CDR3 nucleotides: TGTGCCAGCAGTTTAGTAGGGAAAGGCGAGCAGTACTTC. The encoded protein is CASSLVGKGEQYF.

The chain couples TRBV20-1 to TRBJ1-5, with D uncertain. The V and J ends lost 5 bases and 1 base respectively, with 6 bases between them. CDR1 DFQATT and CDR2 SNEGSKA come from the germline V gene (reference sequence). CDR3 length: 12 residues. Here the CDR3 reads CSAGGSNQPQHF. The DNA of the CDR3 is TGCAGTGCTGGAGGGAGCAATCAGCCCCAGCATTTT.

This clonotype was detected only a few times. CDR3 sequence: CASKAQDGAGELFF. The CDR3 coding sequence is TGTGCCAGCAAGGCTCAGGATGGAGCCGGGGAGCTGTTTTTT. The chain recombines TRBV6-1 with TRBJ2-2; D unclear. The germline V gene encodes CDR1 MNHNS and CDR2 SASEGT. V dropped 7 bases and J dropped 6 bases, with 15 bases sitting between them. This CDR3 is built from 14 residues.

This clonotype has a handful of counts. The chain has TRBV7-9 and TRBJ1-1; possibly TRBD1 for D (5 bases). There are 15 residues in the CDR3. Germline V gene lookup returns CDR1 SEHNR and CDR2 FQNEAQ (reference sequence). The V and J ends lost 4 bases and 4 bases respectively, with 16 bases between them. The CDR3 DNA reads as TGTGCCAGCAGCTGGGCGGGGGGGTCCGTCACTGAAGCTTTCTTT. Amino acids: CASSWAGGSVTEAFF.

The chain joins TRBV7-9 to TRBJ2-3; no clear D. Per the germline V gene, CDR1 is SEHNR and CDR2 is FQNEAQ (reference sequence). The V gene lost 5 bases and the J gene lost 6 bases, with 12 bases spanning the gap. The CDR3 consists of 13 residues. As DNA, the CDR3 is TGTGCCAGCAGCCAAGGGTCGGCTGATACGCAGTATTTT. It encodes CASSQGSADTQYF. Together with reference TRBV7-9 and TRBJ2-3, the CDR3 gives the full variable domain: DTGVSQNPRHKITKRGQNVTFRCDPISEHNRLYWYRQTLGQGPEFLTYFQNEAQLEKSRLLSDRFSAERPKGSFSTLEIQRTEQGDSAMYLCASSQGSADTQYFGPGTRLTVL.

This clonotype was seen a handful of times. This chain connects TRBV7-9 to TRBJ2-2; D is undetermined. The CDR3 is 13 amino acids. Germline V gene sequence: CDR1 SEHNR, CDR2 FQNEAQ (reference sequence). With 1 base removed from V and 7 bases from J, the gap between germline ends came to 7 bases. The CDR3 reads CASSLGSHGELFF. The CDR3 nucleotides read TGTGCCAGCAGCTTAGGTTCGCACGGGGAGCTGTTTTTT.

The chain links TRBV24-1 to TRBJ2-3; D is possibly TRBD1 (5 bases). The V end lost 7 bases, the J end lost 1 base, and 11 bases lay between the germline ends. Per the germline V gene, CDR1 is KGHDR and CDR2 is SFDVKD. The CDR3 spans 14 residues. The CDR3 region has the DNA TGTGCCACCAGGTCCAGGGTCGGCACAGATACGCAGTATTTT. This sequence encodes CATRSRVGTDTQYF.

The rearrangement links TRBV7-2 to TRBJ2-4; D is undetermined. Germline V gene data show CDR1 as SGHTA and CDR2 as FQGNSA. CDR3 length equals 14 residues. Trimming pared 3 bases from V and 3 bases from J, leaving 9 bases between. The chain's CDR3 is CASSFYEVKNIQYF. CDR3 bases: TGTGCCAGCAGCTTTTATGAGGTCAAAAACATTCAGTACTTC.

The CDR3 bases are TGTGCCACCAGTGATGGGCCATCGGGCAATCAGCCCCAGCATTTT. Translated, it gives CATSDGPSGNQPQHF. The V call is TRBV24-1, the J call TRBJ1-5, with unresolved D. The CDR3 runs 15 residues. V was shortened by 3 bases and J by 2 bases, with 10 bases between the two germline ends. Per germline, CDR1 KGHDR and CDR2 SFDVKD.